Below are 32 T cell receptor beta chains sequenced from a single sample in a study of T cell responses to AZD1222 COVID-19 vaccine. The method was immunoSEQ multiplex PCR; TCRdb's version includes in-frame clones alone and lacks a portion of them. The sample lists about 260,000 clones; over 90% were seen once. The specimen comprised peripheral blood, sampled on day 0 of AZD1222 vaccination. These receptors were collected from an adult in good health.

This chain uses TRBV28 with TRBJ1-3, with TRBD1 matching over 7 bases. CDR3 size: 14 residues. Germline lookup yields CDR1 MDHEN and CDR2 SYDVKM. The junction had 4 bases not matched to a gene; V was cut back by 6 bases and J by 2 bases. CDR3 amino acids: CASSRTGAGNTIYF. The DNA of the CDR3 is TGTGCCAGCAGCCGTACAGGGGCTGGAAACACCATATATTTT.

The V and J genes are TRBV5-8 and TRBJ1-1; perhaps TRBD1 as D (5 bases). This CDR3 spans 15 amino acids. Per germline, CDR1 SGHTS and CDR2 YDEGEE. Trimming left V 6 bases short and J 1 base short, with 16 bases between. The CDR3: CASTGWMGQNTEAFF. The CDR3, as DNA: TGTGCCAGCACTGGGTGGATGGGGCAGAACACTGAAGCTTTCTTT. Full variable domain (missing parts from reference TRBV5-8 and TRBJ1-1): EAGVTQSPTHLIKTRGQQATLRCSPISGHTSVYWYQQALGLGLQFLLWYDEGEERNRGNFPPRFSGRQFPNYSSELNVNALELEDSALYLCASTGWMGQNTEAFFGQGTRLTVV.

The chain links TRBV10-3 to TRBJ2-7; 14 bases agree with TRBD2. Trimming cost V 6 bases and J 2 bases; bases outside gene matches: 3. CDR3 length: 15 residues. The germline V gene has CDR1 ENHRY and CDR2 SYGVKD. CDR3 nucleotide sequence: TGTGCCATCAGGACTAGCGGGGGGGCCACCTACGAGCAGTACTTC. Translated: CAIRTSGGATYEQYF.

The V gene is TRBV7-6, the J gene TRBJ2-7, with D possibly matching TRBD2 (5 bases). CDR3 length equals 14 residues. V lost 5 bases, J lost 2 bases, and 13 bases lay in between. Germline V gene sequence: CDR1 SGHVS, CDR2 FNYEAQ. CDR3 DNA: TGTGCCAGCAGCCCGATGGACTTCCCCTACGAGCAGTACTTC. Its protein is CASSPMDFPYEQYF.

The chain has TRBV19 and TRBJ2-2, with D perhaps TRBD2 (5 bases). V dropped 9 bases and J dropped 6 bases, with 20 bases sitting between them. The CDR3 spans 15 residues. Germline V CDR1 and CDR2: LNHDA, SQIVND (reference sequence). In DNA, the CDR3 is TGTGCCAGCGGGTTGTGGGGTAGCGAAGCCGGGGAGCTGTTTTTT. This encodes CASGLWGSEAGELFF.

The chain combines TRBV5-6 with TRBJ1-4; D remains ambiguous. Trimming removed 6 bases at V and 7 bases at J, with 19 bases between. The germline V gene encodes CDR1 SGHDT and CDR2 YYEEEE. The CDR3 sequence is 15 residues long. CDR3 loop: CASTQSGGVGEKLFF. The DNA for the CDR3 is TGTGCCAGCACCCAAAGTGGTGGGGTAGGTGAAAAACTGTTTTTT.

V is TRBV11-2 and J is TRBJ2-7, with TRBD2 identical over 7 bases. J was trimmed by 1 base and V by 4 bases; bases with no gene match: 7. The germline gives CDR1 SGHAT, CDR2 FQNNGV. This CDR3 is built from 15 residues. In DNA form, the CDR3 reads TGTGCCAGCAGCTCGTTAGCGGGCCAATCCTACGAGCAGTACTTC. Residues: CASSSLAGQSYEQYF.

This clone was seen once. CDR3 bases: TGTGCCAGCAGCCCCCGCGGGGGCGCATCACCCGGGGAGCTGTTTTTT. Encoded protein: CASSPRGGASPGELFF. This sequence joins TRBV7-3 and TRBJ2-2; possible D gene TRBD2, 7 bases. Germline V gene sequence: CDR1 SGHTA, CDR2 FQGTGA. The CDR3 length is 16 residues. Deletions cut 5 bases from V and 6 bases from J, with 19 bases between. Combining the CDR3 with reference TRBV7-3 and TRBJ2-2 gives the whole variable domain GAGVSQTPSNKVTEKGKYVELRCDPISGHTALYWYRQSLGQGPEFLIYFQGTGAADDSGLPNDRFFAVRPEGSVSTLKIQRTERGDSAVYLCASSPRGGASPGELFFGEGSRLTVL.

The gene calls are TRBV6-4 and TRBJ2-1, with D hard to call. The length of the CDR3 is 15 residues. Trimming removed 3 bases at V and 0 bases at J, with 9 bases between. Germline V gene lookup returns CDR1 MRHNA and CDR2 SNTAGT. CDR3 sequence (DNA): TGTGCCAGCAGTGAAGGCAGTAGCTCCTACAATGAGCAGTTCTTC. Amino acid sequence: CASSEGSSSYNEQFF.

Here the CDR3 DNA reads TGTGCCATCAGTCCCTCCATCGATGAGCAGTTCTTC. Translating gives CAISPSIDEQFF. The chain joins TRBV10-3 to TRBJ2-1; no clear D. The CDR3 consists of 12 residues. The germline V and J ends were trimmed by 5 bases and 8 bases, with 10 bases remaining between them. CDR1 and CDR2 from the germline V gene are ENHRY and SYGVKD.

V usage is TRBV5-6 and J usage is TRBJ2-1; tentative D call: TRBD2 (5 bases). V lost 2 bases to trimming and J lost 12 bases, with 15 bases between them. This CDR3 spans 13 amino acids. Germline V lookup: CDR1 SGHDT, CDR2 YYEEEE. CDR3 in amino acids: CASSFPPGIGQFF. The CDR3 DNA is TGTGCCAGCAGCTTTCCTCCCGGGATTGGGCAGTTCTTC.

This chain joins TRBV7-2 and TRBJ2-7; no clear D gene. Germline V gene data show CDR1 as SGHTA and CDR2 as FQGNSA. V was pared by 5 bases and J by 0 bases, with 11 bases between. The CDR3 runs 14 residues. CDR3 amino acids: CASSPRALSYEQYF. The CDR3 DNA reads as TGTGCCAGCAGCCCTCGGGCCCTCTCCTACGAGCAGTACTTC.

The chain employs TRBV9 and TRBJ1-1, with 10 bases lining up with TRBD1. Germline lookup yields CDR1 SGDLS and CDR2 YYNGEE. The length of the CDR3 is 16 residues. V shed 3 bases and J 2 bases; nucleotides not matched to a gene: 7. The CDR3 DNA reads as TGTGCCAGCAGCGAGGGGACAGGGGACGGAAACACTGAAGCTTTCTTT. It specifies CASSEGTGDGNTEAFF.

The chain has TRBV18 and TRBJ1-2, with D uncertain. The V end lost 5 bases, the J end lost 8 bases, and 12 bases lay between the germline ends. The CDR3 contains 12 residues. The germline gives CDR1 KGHSH, CDR2 LQKENI. DNA of the CDR3: TGTGCCAGCTCAGCTCGTCCAGACGGCTACACCTTC. Protein product: CASSARPDGYTF.

V usage is TRBV6-1 and J usage is TRBJ2-7; 8 nucleotides match TRBD1. The CDR3 is 16 residues long. Germline V gene lookup returns CDR1 MNHNS and CDR2 SASEGT. The ends lost 2 bases at V and 4 bases at J; junction bases unmatched: 10. The CDR3 DNA reads TGTGCCAGCAGTGAATCAGGGGGCGGGTATGGGTACGAGCAGTACTTC. Its protein product is CASSESGGGYGYEQYF.

The rearrangement uses TRBV19 and TRBJ2-7; D is unclear. V was shortened by 5 bases and J by 4 bases, with 9 bases between the two germline ends. The V gene's germline CDR1 is LNHDA and CDR2 SQIVND (reference sequence). The CDR3 is made up of 12 amino acids. The CDR3 region is CASSLDRYEQYF. CDR3 DNA sequence: TGTGCCAGTAGTCTGGACCGGTACGAGCAGTACTTC.

The chain has TRBV7-9 and TRBJ2-7; the D call may be TRBD1 or TRBD2 (5 bases each). The CDR3 sequence is 13 residues long. CDR1 is SEHNR, CDR2 FQNEAQ, per germline (reference sequence). V was shortened by 5 bases and J by 11 bases, with 19 bases between the two germline ends. Written as DNA, the CDR3 is TGTGCCAGCAGCCCGTCTGGGTCGGGGACGGAGTACTTC. Translation gives CASSPSGSGTEYF. The entire variable domain, with the rest obtained from reference TRBV7-9 and TRBJ2-7, is as follows: DTGVSQNPRHKITKRGQNVTFRCDPISEHNRLYWYRQTLGQGPEFLTYFQNEAQLEKSRLLSDRFSAERPKGSFSTLEIQRTEQGDSAMYLCASSPSGSGTEYFGPGTRLTVT.

V and J are TRBV28 and TRBJ1-5; TRBD1 might be the D (5 bases). Trimming left V 3 bases short and J 6 bases short, with 15 bases between. The CDR3 extends over 15 amino acids. Germline CDR1 is MDHEN and CDR2 is SYDVKM. The CDR3, as DNA: TGTGCCAGCAGTTTGATGTTCAGGGAGGGTCAGCCCCAGCATTTT. Protein: CASSLMFREGQPQHF.

This chain uses TRBV18 with TRBJ1-3, with no clear D. This CDR3 is built from 13 residues. Trimming took off 6 bases at V and 4 bases at J, with 10 bases between the two ends. CDR1 and CDR2 (germline): KGHSH, LQKENI. CDR3 sequence: CASSWGAGNTIYF. The CDR3 nucleotides are TGTGCCAGCTCCTGGGGAGCGGGAAACACCATATATTTT.

This chain uses TRBV3-1 (or the pseudogene TRBV3-2) with TRBJ2-2; 14 bases agree with TRBD2. Germline V lookup: CDR1 LGHDT, CDR2 YNNKEL (reference sequence). Unmatched junction bases numbered 13, after V lost 6 bases and J lost 1 base. This CDR3 is built from 20 residues. The CDR3 reads CASSPRRGLAGGRNTGELFF. In DNA form, the CDR3 reads TGTGCCAGCAGTCCAAGGAGAGGACTAGCGGGGGGAAGGAACACCGGGGAGCTGTTTTTT.

The rearrangement uses TRBV2 and TRBJ2-4; D may be TRBD2 (6 bases). The germline V and J ends were trimmed by 7 bases and 0 bases, with 7 bases remaining between them. Germline CDR1 SNHLY, CDR2 FYNNEI. The CDR3 consists of 13 residues. CDR3 amino acids: CASTGLAKNIQYF. Written as DNA, the CDR3 is TGTGCCAGCACGGGACTAGCCAAAAACATTCAGTACTTC. The variable domain in full, completed from reference TRBV2 and TRBJ2-4, reads EPEVTQTPSHQVTQMGQEVILRCVPISNHLYFYWYRQILGQKVEFLVSFYNNEISEKSEIFDDQFSVERPDGSNFTLKIRSTKLEDSAMYFCASTGLAKNIQYFGAGTRLSVL.

The chain joins TRBV12-5 to TRBJ1-2; D is possibly TRBD1 (6 bases). V was pared by 1 base and J by 5 bases, with 11 bases between. The CDR3 has 14 amino acids. The V gene's germline CDR1 is LGHNT and CDR2 FRNRAP. The CDR3 nucleotides are TGTGCTAGTGGTTTGGGCGTCAGGGGATATGGCTACACCTTC. Residues: CASGLGVRGYGYTF.

V is TRBV28 and J is TRBJ1-5; 10 bases align to TRBD1. The V and J ends lost 3 bases and 4 bases, in that order; junction bases with no gene match: 6. The germline gives CDR1 MDHEN, CDR2 SYDVKM. The CDR3 has 16 amino acids. The CDR3 loop is CASSFGGTGDNQPQHF. The CDR3 DNA follows: TGTGCCAGCAGTTTTGGTGGGACAGGGGATAATCAGCCCCAGCATTTT.

The V and J genes are TRBV3-1 (or the pseudogene TRBV3-2) and TRBJ1-6; D uncertain. From germline, CDR1 is LGHDT and CDR2 YNNKEL (reference sequence). V dropped 4 bases and J dropped 10 bases, with 23 bases sitting between them. The CDR3 sequence is 17 residues long. CDR3 sequence reads: CASSPMATTRTRSPLHF. The CDR3, as DNA: TGTGCCAGCAGCCCCATGGCGACAACCCGGACCAGATCACCCCTCCACTTT.

The chain employs TRBV7-3 and TRBJ1-3, with TRBD1 as a possible D gene (6 bases). Looked up from germline, CDR1 is SGHTA and CDR2 is FQGTGA. CDR3 length: 12 amino acids. The V end was cut by 2 bases, the J end by 8 bases, with 7 bases between. CDR3 DNA sequence: TGTGCCAGCAGCTTAGAGGGGGACACCATATATTTT. It encodes CASSLEGDTIYF.

The J gene is TRBJ2-2, the V gene TRBV2, with a tentative D call TRBD1 (5 bases). The germline CDR1 and CDR2 sequences are SNHLY and FYNNEI. This CDR3 has 13 residues. V gave up 2 bases and J gave up 4 bases, with 5 bases separating them. The CDR3 loop reads CASSERGTGELFF. The CDR3 nucleotides read TGTGCCAGCAGTGAAAGGGGCACCGGGGAGCTGTTTTTT.

The genes are TRBV7-2 and TRBJ2-7, with D unclear. The CDR3 loop spans 15 amino acids. The germline CDR1 and CDR2 sequences are SGHTA and FQGNSA. V lost 1 base and J 4 bases, leaving 14 bases between the germline ends. For the CDR3, the DNA is TGTGCCAGCAGCTTAGACGGTGGGGTTATTTACGAGCAGTACTTC. It yields the protein CASSLDGGVIYEQYF.

The chain couples TRBV7-9 to TRBJ2-1, with TRBD1 as a possible D gene (6 bases). Germline CDR1 is SEHNR and CDR2 is FQNEAQ (reference sequence). V dropped 6 bases and J dropped 6 bases, with 15 bases sitting between them. The CDR3 covers 14 residues. The CDR3 DNA sequence: TGTGCCAGCAGACGACAGGCCTCTCGCAATGAGCAGTTCTTC. This codes for CASRRQASRNEQFF.

Only one count was recorded for this clone. The CDR3 sequence is CASRGLQQGKLFF. CDR3 DNA sequence: TGTGCCAGCAGGGGTCTTCAGCAGGGAAAACTGTTTTTT. The V call is TRBV2, the J call TRBJ1-4, with D possibly being TRBD1 (5 bases). Trimming left V 6 bases short and J 10 bases short, with 15 bases between. This CDR3 has 13 amino acids. CDR1 and CDR2 (germline): SNHLY, FYNNEI.

This chain connects TRBV7-8 to TRBJ1-2; possible D gene TRBD1, 6 bases. Germline V gene data show CDR1 as SGHVS and CDR2 as FQNEAQ. CDR3 length equals 16 residues. The V end was cut by 0 bases, the J end by 5 bases, with 16 bases between. CDR3 amino acids: CASSLALGLGGYGYTF. For the CDR3, the DNA is TGTGCCAGCAGCTTAGCTCTTGGCCTAGGGGGTTATGGCTACACCTTC.

The V and J genes are TRBV5-1 and TRBJ2-6; TRBD1 is a possible D gene (5 bases). There are 14 residues in the CDR3. Trimming shortened V by 2 bases and J by 7 bases, and 10 bases separated the two germline ends. CDR1 SGHRS and CDR2 YFSETQ come from the germline V gene. The CDR3 nucleotides are TGCGCCAGCAGCTTAGACTGGGGCGCCAACGTCCTGACTTTC. Translating it yields CASSLDWGANVLTF.

The gene calls are TRBV5-4 and TRBJ2-7, with 7 bases matching TRBD2. Per the germline V gene, CDR1 is SGHNT and CDR2 is YYREEE (reference sequence). V lost 4 bases to trimming and J lost 7 bases; unmatched junction nucleotides: 11. The CDR3 is 14 residues long. Here the CDR3 DNA reads TGTGCCAGCAGCCCCGAGGGAGGGCCGGGGGAGCAGTACTTC. Its protein product is CASSPEGGPGEQYF.